The subject of this entry is one T cell receptor (beta chain). Its antigen is undetermined. The read gets to within 3 residues of the CDR3 end, and the germline J gene fills in the rest. This sample stems from a study of T cells in women clearing cervical HPV infection. Study-level background: Control women cleared a single incident HPV16 infection within 12 months. Cases' blood sampling followed lesion detection by median roughly five months (90 to 200). Study results and caveats: CIN3+ cases had significantly higher TCR richness than controls; evenness did not differ. TRBV6-7 abundance was lower in cases than controls (around 0.11% versus 0.16%).

The V end lost 4 bases, the J end lost 2 bases, and 17 bases lay between the germline ends. Germline loops: CDR1 LNHDA, CDR2 SQIVND (reference sequence). The CDR3 covers 17 residues. The data were produced by immunoSEQ multiplex PCR, yet TCRdb's version contains in-frame clones alone and is incomplete. The specimen's table records roughly 50,000 clones. The sample consisted of blood buffy coat. The TCR comes from a woman aged 18 to 69 with a cervical HPV16 infection that either progressed to CIN3+ or cleared (not recorded which). The rearrangement joins TRBV19 to TRBJ2-2; TRBD1 is a possible D gene (6 bases). The CDR3 bases that were read are TGTGCCAGTAGTAGGTGGCGGCAGGGGAGTAACACCGGGGAG. It yields the protein CASSRWRQGSNTGE. The CDR3 in full is CASSRWRQGSNTGELFF.